The 27 T cell receptor beta chains presented below share a single source sample, sequenced in a study of T cells in Graves' hyperthyroidism and ophthalmopathy. RNA transcripts served as the template for amplifying TCR beta CDR3 regions. HTBI primers were the set used in a first-round RT-PCR of the TCR CDR3. TCRdb re-derived calls from the multiplex PCR reads in MiXCR, one entry per CDR3 protein. Seen here are 300,000 to 450,000 distinct CDR3 sequences, approximately 15% observed once, and the top ten hold around 21%. Material: blood. Receptor source: a man in his thirties or forties with Graves' hyperthyroidism that later progressed to Graves' ophthalmopathy.

This chain connects TRBV20-1 to TRBJ2-3, with 9 bases aligning to TRBD1. J gave up 1 base and V 4 bases, and 6 bases lay outside the gene matches. The length of the CDR3 is 15 residues. The germline V gene encodes CDR1 DFQATT and CDR2 SNEGSKA (reference sequence). The CDR3 protein is CSATARDRGTDTQYF. CDR3 nucleotide sequence: TGCAGTGCTACAGCCCGGGACAGGGGCACAGATACGCAGTATTTT.

V usage is TRBV27 and J usage is TRBJ2-1; D gene uncertain. V shed 6 bases and J shed 0 bases, with 12 bases lying between them. The CDR3 spans 15 residues. CDR1 and CDR2 from the germline V gene are MNHEY and SMNVEV (reference sequence). Here the CDR3 reads CASSQAPSSYNEQFF. In DNA, the CDR3 is TGTGCCAGCAGCCAAGCACCTAGCTCCTACAATGAGCAGTTCTTC.

V usage is TRBV11-2 and J usage is TRBJ2-2; D might be TRBD1 or TRBD2, each matching 6 bases. V lost 5 bases and J lost 0, with 19 bases in between. Germline V gene data show CDR1 as SGHAT and CDR2 as FQNNGV. This CDR3 contains 18 residues. The CDR3 reads CASSPTSGGPSNTGELFF. The CDR3 region has the DNA TGTGCCAGCAGCCCGACGAGTGGGGGGCCCTCGAACACCGGGGAGCTGTTTTTT.

The J gene is TRBJ2-1, the V gene TRBV20-1; D is perhaps TRBD1 (6 bases). The V gene lost 5 bases and the J gene lost 8 bases, with 16 bases spanning the gap. The germline V gene encodes CDR1 DFQATT and CDR2 SNEGSKA (reference sequence). The CDR3 has 13 residues. The CDR3 DNA sequence: TGCAGTGCTTCGGGACCAGGGGACGATGAGCAGTTCTTC. Encoded protein: CSASGPGDDEQFF.

The V and J genes are TRBV30 and TRBJ2-1; possibly TRBD1 or TRBD2 for D (6 bases each). This CDR3 is 12 amino acids long. Trimming cost V 8 bases and J 6 bases, with 14 bases left between them. Germline V lookup: CDR1 GTSNPN, CDR2 SVGIG (reference sequence). The DNA for the CDR3 is TGTGCCCGGAACCGGGGGCTCAATGAGCAGTTCTTC. Translating it yields CARNRGLNEQFF.

Ten or more counts support this clonotype. The chain combines TRBV12-3 or TRBV12-4 with TRBJ2-5; TRBD1 is a possible D gene (5 bases). CDR3 length: 14 amino acids. Deletions cut 6 bases from V and 0 bases from J, with 11 bases between. The CDR3 DNA sequence: TGTGCCAGCAGCAGAAACAGGAACCAAGAGACCCAGTACTTC. Translating it yields CASSRNRNQETQYF.

This clonotype was counted at least ten times. The genes are TRBV20-1 and TRBJ1-5; unclear D gene. Between the trimmed V and J ends, which lost 2 bases and 3 bases, there was a span of 14 bases. The CDR3 is 15 amino acids. Germline CDR1 reads DFQATT; CDR2 reads SNEGSKA (reference sequence). The CDR3 spells CSARSGYGLNQPQHF. The CDR3 nucleotides are TGCAGTGCTAGATCCGGGTATGGGCTCAATCAGCCCCAGCATTTT.

This chain connects TRBV7-2 to TRBJ2-1, with 8 bases lining up with TRBD2. V was pared by 1 base and J by 5 bases, with 7 bases of the junction left unmatched. The CDR3 extends over 16 amino acids. Germline CDR1 and CDR2: SGHTA and FQGNSA. CDR3 in DNA: TGTGCCAGCAGCTTAGTAGGCGGGGGGCTGAACAATGAGCAGTTCTTC. It specifies CASSLVGGGLNNEQFF.

The chain recombines TRBV13 with TRBJ2-7; the match to TRBD2 covers 12 bases. Germline V gene sequence: CDR1 PRHDT, CDR2 FYEKMQ (reference sequence). The CDR3 runs to 17 residues. V trimming: 5 bases; J trimming: 4 bases; junction bases outside the gene matches: 12. The CDR3 DNA reads as TGTGCCAGCAGCCATCGTCTAGCGGGGGGGGCAACGTACGAGCAGTACTTC. Protein: CASSHRLAGGATYEQYF.

The chain employs TRBV9 and TRBJ2-3, with 10 bases identical to TRBD2. Germline V CDR1 and CDR2: SGDLS, YYNGEE. The CDR3 length is 16 residues. Unmatched junction bases numbered 8, after V lost 0 bases and J lost 7 bases. The CDR3 sequence is CASSVGASGSGHTQYF. The CDR3 DNA sequence: TGTGCCAGCAGCGTAGGGGCTAGCGGGAGTGGCCATACGCAGTATTTT. Using reference TRBV9 and TRBJ2-3 for the parts outside the CDR3, the full variable domain is DSGVTQTPKHLITATGQRVTLRCSPRSGDLSVYWYQQSLDQGLQFLIQYYNGEERAKGNILERFSAQQFPDLHSELNLSSLELGDSALYFCASSVGASGSGHTQYFGPGTRLTVL.

This clonotype was counted ten times or more. The chain links TRBV28 to TRBJ2-3; D remains ambiguous. In germline, CDR1 is MDHEN, CDR2 SYDVKM. The CDR3 has 15 residues. Deletions cut 6 bases from V and 2 bases from J, with 15 bases between. CDR3 bases: TGTGCCAGCAGCCACGGCACAACTTTCACAGATACGCAGTATTTT. Its protein is CASSHGTTFTDTQYF.

At least ten counts were recorded for this clonotype. The CDR3 sequence: CASSPRAVGYGYTF. CDR3 in DNA: TGTGCCAGCAGCCCCAGGGCAGTCGGCTATGGCTACACCTTC. The V gene is TRBV7-2, the J gene TRBJ1-2; possible D gene TRBD1, 5 bases. The CDR3 runs 14 residues. CDR1 is SGHTA and CDR2 is FQGNSA in the germline V gene. V lost 5 bases and J 4 bases, leaving 14 bases between the germline ends.

The table lists this clonotype with many counts. The V gene is TRBV12-5, the J gene TRBJ2-7, with 7 bases lining up with TRBD1. V was pared by 5 bases and J by 8 bases, with 6 bases of the junction left unmatched. The CDR3 is 12 amino acids. Germline V gene sequence: CDR1 LGHNT, CDR2 FRNRAP. The CDR3 DNA is TGTGCTAGTGGTCCCACACAGGGGCAGCAGTACTTC. This translates into CASGPTQGQQYF. Variable domain in full (rest from reference TRBV12-5 and TRBJ2-7): DARVTQTPRHKVTEMGQEVTMRCQPILGHNTVFWYRQTMMQGLELLAYFRNRAPLDDSGMPKDRFSAEMPDATLATLKIQPSEPRDSAVYFCASGPTQGQQYFGPGTRLTVT.

This clonotype was detected many times. The rearrangement links TRBV2 to TRBJ2-7; D might be TRBD1 (6 bases). The CDR3 has 13 residues. The V end lost 4 bases, the J end lost 2 bases, and 9 bases lay between the germline ends. Germline CDR1 and CDR2: SNHLY and FYNNEI. The chain's CDR3 is CASSGRGPYEQYF. The DNA of the CDR3 is TGTGCCAGCAGTGGCAGGGGTCCCTACGAGCAGTACTTC. The whole variable domain, filled in from reference TRBV2 and TRBJ2-7, reads EPEVTQTPSHQVTQMGQEVILRCVPISNHLYFYWYRQILGQKVEFLVSFYNNEISEKSEIFDDQFSVERPDGSNFTLKIRSTKLEDSAMYFCASSGRGPYEQYFGPGTRLTVT.

The genes are TRBV5-1 and TRBJ1-1; D is unclear. Per the germline V gene, CDR1 is SGHRS and CDR2 is YFSETQ. V lost 6 bases and J lost 8, with 17 bases in between. This CDR3 spans 13 amino acids. The CDR3 DNA reads TGCGCCAGCACCCTGGAGTGGAATTCCGAAGCTTTCTTT. Translating it yields CASTLEWNSEAFF.

This clonotype was found many times. The rearrangement links TRBV2 to TRBJ2-7, with 9 bases that match TRBD1. Germline values: CDR1 SNHLY, CDR2 FYNNEI. Trimming took 5 bases from V and 5 from J; bases not matched to a gene: 10. This CDR3 spans 15 amino acids. The CDR3 DNA is TGTGCCAGCAGTATGAATGGACAGGGGAGTCACGAGCAGTACTTC. It codes for CASSMNGQGSHEQYF.

This clonotype has at least ten counts. The V call is TRBV2, the J call TRBJ2-5, with 12 bases aligning to TRBD1. V trimming: 6 bases; J trimming: 2 bases; junction bases outside the gene matches: 13. The CDR3 spans 18 residues. Germline V gene sequence: CDR1 SNHLY, CDR2 FYNNEI. CDR3 DNA: TGTGCCAGCAGAGTCACCGGGACAGGGGGCGGAGGACAAGAGACCCAGTACTTC. Protein product: CASRVTGTGGGGQETQYF.

The rearrangement uses TRBV6-1 and TRBJ2-6; D call uncertain. CDR1 MNHNS and CDR2 SASEGT come from the germline V gene. Trimming shortened V by 4 bases and J by 1 base, and 5 bases separated the two germline ends. CDR3 length: 14 amino acids. The CDR3 nucleotides read TGTGCCAGCAGTGCAGGTTCTGGGGCCAACGTCCTGACTTTC. Translated: CASSAGSGANVLTF.

This clonotype was counted at least ten times. The chain recombines TRBV12-3 or TRBV12-4 with TRBJ2-1; possibly TRBD2 for D (6 bases). Deletions cut 4 bases from V and 0 bases from J, with 13 bases between. This CDR3 has 16 residues. This CDR3 reads CASSSGTFSSYNEQFF. In nucleotides, the CDR3 is TGTGCCAGCAGTTCCGGGACTTTTAGCTCCTACAATGAGCAGTTCTTC.

This clonotype was recorded many times. The rearrangement joins TRBV20-1 to TRBJ2-5; 13 bases map to TRBD2. CDR1 is DFQATT, CDR2 SNEGSKA, per germline (reference sequence). The CDR3 contains 14 residues. J was trimmed by 5 bases and V by 6 bases; bases with no gene match: 6. Here the CDR3 DNA reads TGCAGTGCCACTAGCGGGGGGGCAGGGGAGACCCAGTACTTC. Translation: CSATSGGAGETQYF.

Only a few counts were recorded for this clonotype. V usage is TRBV7-9 and J usage is TRBJ2-3; TRBD2 might be the D (6 bases). The CDR3 spans 14 residues. CDR1 and CDR2 from the germline V gene are SEHNR and FQNEAQ (reference sequence). V dropped 7 bases and J dropped 3 bases, with 14 bases sitting between them. The CDR3 DNA reads TGTGCCAGCACCTTGTCAGGGAGGACAGATACGCAGTATTTT. Amino acid sequence: CASTLSGRTDTQYF.

This clonotype was counted ten times or more. This chain links TRBV2 with TRBJ1-5, with D hard to call. The V and J ends lost 2 bases and 4 bases respectively, with 12 bases between them. This CDR3 has 15 residues. Germline CDR1 reads SNHLY; CDR2 reads FYNNEI. The CDR3 DNA reads TGTGCCAGCAGTGAATTGAAAGGCGGTAATCAGCCCCAGCATTTT. As protein: CASSELKGGNQPQHF.

This clonotype was picked up many times. This sequence joins TRBV7-2 and TRBJ2-3; no reliable D call. With 1 base removed from V and 0 bases from J, the gap between germline ends came to 5 bases. Germline CDR1 SGHTA, CDR2 FQGNSA. The CDR3 is 14 residues long. The CDR3 region has the DNA TGTGCCAGCAGCTTAGAGGAGAGCACAGATACGCAGTATTTT. This codes for CASSLEESTDTQYF.

This clonotype was detected many times. The chain employs TRBV14 and TRBJ1-4; 7 nucleotides align to TRBD1. CDR1 and CDR2 (germline): SGHDN, FVKESK. This CDR3 has 14 amino acids. V lost 2 bases to trimming and J lost 7 bases; unmatched junction nucleotides: 4. In DNA, the CDR3 is TGTGCCAGCAGCCAATACGGGACAGCTGAAAAACTGTTTTTT. It translates to CASSQYGTAEKLFF.

This clonotype was counted ten times or more. The V gene is TRBV11-3, the J gene TRBJ2-1; D gene ambiguous. Germline CDR1 SGHNT, CDR2 YENEEA. This CDR3 contains 12 residues. V gave up 4 bases and J gave up 12 bases, with 13 bases separating them. Here the CDR3 reads CASSSSTSWQFF. CDR3 nucleotide sequence: TGTGCCAGCAGCTCCTCTACCTCATGGCAGTTCTTC.

Notes on this clonotype: At one end the junction does not follow the germline gene, possibly because of a read error. This chain joins TRBV10-1 and TRBJ1-6; 11 positions match TRBD1. This CDR3 has 15 residues. Germline V gene sequence: CDR1 WNHNN, CDR2 SYGVQD (reference sequence). CDR3 loop: CAISSGTGGYSPLHF. In DNA, the CDR3 is TGTGCCATCAGCTCCGGGACAGGGGGTTATTCACCCCTCCACTTT.

This clonotype was counted a few times. This chain joins TRBV4-1 and TRBJ1-6, with a tentative D call TRBD1 (6 bases). The germline CDR1 and CDR2 sequences are MGHRA and YSYEKL. CDR3 length: 16 residues. V lost 3 bases, J lost 10 bases, and 19 bases lay in between. The CDR3 bases are TGCGCCAGCAGCCAGGTCGGGGGGGGACAAGAATCACCCCTCCACTTT. It translates to CASSQVGGGQESPLHF.